One sample yielded the 11 T cell receptor beta chains listed below, sequenced in a study of early stage breast cancer tumors. Sequenced by immunoSEQ multiplex PCR; TCRdb stores in-frame clones only, minus some. The profile covers over 20,000 clones, with roughly 64% appearing a single time and 9.5% to 10% taken by the ten largest. The sample comprised breast tumor tissue. These receptors were collected from a person between 60 and 70 years old with breast cancer.

The chain has TRBV4-2 and TRBJ1-4; D perhaps matches TRBD1 (5 bases). V was clipped by 1 base and J by 13 bases, with 16 bases between them. Germline V lookup: CDR1 LGHNA, CDR2 YNFKEQ. CDR3 size: 14 residues. The CDR3 region is CASSQGGLGATLFF. CDR3 nucleotide sequence: TGTGCCAGCAGCCAAGGGGGACTCGGGGCGACACTGTTTTTT.

The chain joins TRBV5-6 to TRBJ1-5; 7 bases are a match to TRBD1. CDR1 is SGHDT, CDR2 YYEEEE, per germline. With V trimmed by 0 bases and J by 3 bases, 6 bases remained unmatched. The CDR3 length is 16 residues. The CDR3 sequence is CASSLAVGTDNQPQHF. Here the CDR3 DNA reads TGTGCCAGCAGCTTGGCCGTCGGGACAGACAATCAGCCCCAGCATTTT.

V and J are TRBV6-5 and TRBJ2-7; maybe TRBD1 (5 bases). The CDR3 length is 14 residues. The V end lost 5 bases, the J end lost 1 base, and 12 bases lay between the germline ends. CDR1 is MNHEY, CDR2 SVGAGI, per germline. CDR3 nucleotide sequence: TGTGCCAGCAGTCCGTCGACAGCATCCTACGAGCAGTACTTC. Protein sequence: CASSPSTASYEQYF.

A few counts support this clone. This chain links TRBV7-9 with TRBJ1-1, with 7 positions matching TRBD1. Germline CDR1 and CDR2: SEHNR and FQNEAQ (reference sequence). V was pared by 5 bases and J by 5 bases, with 8 bases of the junction left unmatched. The CDR3 is 14 residues long. The DNA for the CDR3 is TGTGCCAGCAGCCCCCAGGGGGTAGATACTGAAGCTTTCTTT. It is translated as CASSPQGVDTEAFF.

The chain links TRBV12-5 to TRBJ2-1; D unclear. The V gene lost 0 bases and the J gene lost 6 bases, with 12 bases spanning the gap. The CDR3 runs to 15 residues. Germline V lookup: CDR1 LGHNT, CDR2 FRNRAP. This chain's CDR3 is CASGLVRVGPNEQFF. The CDR3 region has the DNA TGTGCTAGTGGTTTGGTACGGGTCGGTCCCAATGAGCAGTTCTTC.

CDR3 DNA: TGTGCCAGCAGTTTAGCGGGAGGGCATGAGCAGTTCTTC. It yields the protein CASSLAGGHEQFF. V usage is TRBV6-4 and J usage is TRBJ2-1; 11 bases line up with TRBD2. Germline values: CDR1 MRHNA, CDR2 SNTAGT. The CDR3 totals 13 residues. Trimming cost V 5 bases and J 8 bases; bases outside gene matches: 2.

This clone is medium-sized within its sample. This chain links TRBV4-3 with TRBJ2-1; 7 bases fit TRBD2. CDR1 LGHNA and CDR2 YSLEER come from the germline V gene. The CDR3 has 16 residues. The V segment lost 1 base and the J segment 5 bases; nucleotides outside the gene matches: 8. In DNA form, the CDR3 reads TGCGCCAGCAGCCAAGTGGGCCTAGCGGACCACAATGAGCAGTTCTTC. Translating it yields CASSQVGLADHNEQFF.

The rearrangement links TRBV29-1 to TRBJ2-5; 7 bases line up with TRBD1. V trimming: 8 bases; J trimming: 4 bases; junction bases outside the gene matches: 7. CDR1 is SQVTM, CDR2 ANQGSEA, per germline. This CDR3 region has 12 residues. The CDR3 region has the DNA TGCAGCCTCGGACAGGATCTAGAGACCCAGTACTTC. It encodes CSLGQDLETQYF.

The chain combines TRBV5-1 with TRBJ1-1; the D gene is possibly TRBD1 (5 bases). Germline values: CDR1 SGHRS, CDR2 YFSETQ. Trimming pared 4 bases from V and 8 bases from J, leaving 15 bases between. This CDR3 has 13 residues. The CDR3 DNA follows: TGCGCCAGCAGCCCGGCCGGGGGTACAGAAGCTTTCTTT. Translating it yields CASSPAGGTEAFF.

The rearrangement uses TRBV4-3 and TRBJ2-3; a possible D gene is TRBD2 (7 bases). Germline CDR1 and CDR2: LGHNA and YSLEER. V lost 0 bases to trimming and J lost 6 bases, with 16 bases between them. This CDR3 is built from 16 residues. The CDR3 here is CASSQDRTRGGDTQYF. In nucleotides, the CDR3 is TGCGCCAGCAGCCAAGATCGGACTAGAGGGGGGGATACGCAGTATTTT.

The chain uses TRBV5-1 and TRBJ1-3, with a possible D match to TRBD1 (5 bases). The CDR3 extends over 15 amino acids. V was cut by 0 bases and J by 0 bases, with 7 bases left in between. Germline CDR1 SGHRS, CDR2 YFSETQ. This CDR3 reads CASSLAGNSGNTIYF. CDR3 coding DNA: TGCGCCAGCAGCTTGGCAGGGAACTCTGGAAACACCATATATTTT.